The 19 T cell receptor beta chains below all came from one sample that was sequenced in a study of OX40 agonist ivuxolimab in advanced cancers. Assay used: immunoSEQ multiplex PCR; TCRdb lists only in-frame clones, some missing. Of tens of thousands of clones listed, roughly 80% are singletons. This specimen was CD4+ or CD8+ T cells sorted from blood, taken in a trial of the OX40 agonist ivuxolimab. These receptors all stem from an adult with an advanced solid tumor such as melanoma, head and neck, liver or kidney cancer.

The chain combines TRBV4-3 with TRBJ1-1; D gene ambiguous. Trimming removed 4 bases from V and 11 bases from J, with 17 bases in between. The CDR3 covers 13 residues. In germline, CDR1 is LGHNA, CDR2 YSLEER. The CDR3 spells CASSRVLFRGAFF. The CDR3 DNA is TGCGCCAGCAGCCGAGTCCTCTTCCGAGGGGCTTTCTTT.

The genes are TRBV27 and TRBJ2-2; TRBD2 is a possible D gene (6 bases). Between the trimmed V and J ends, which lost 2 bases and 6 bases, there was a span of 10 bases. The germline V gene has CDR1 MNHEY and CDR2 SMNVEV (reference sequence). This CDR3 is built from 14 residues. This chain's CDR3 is CASSLGWGAGELFF. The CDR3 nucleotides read TGTGCCAGCAGTTTAGGTTGGGGGGCCGGGGAGCTGTTTTTT.

The CDR3 DNA sequence: TGTGCTTCCCGGGACAGGTCCTACAATGAGCAGTTCTTC. Translation gives CASRDRSYNEQFF. V and J are TRBV19 and TRBJ2-1, with TRBD1 matching 8 bases. Germline assignment: CDR1 LNHDA and CDR2 SQIVND (reference sequence). This CDR3 spans 13 amino acids.

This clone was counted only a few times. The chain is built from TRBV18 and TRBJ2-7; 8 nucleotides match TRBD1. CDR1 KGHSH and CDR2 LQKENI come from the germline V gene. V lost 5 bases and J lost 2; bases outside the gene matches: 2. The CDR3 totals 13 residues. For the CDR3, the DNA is TGTGCCAGCTCAGGACAGGGCCCCTACGAGCAGTACGTC. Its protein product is CASSGQGPYEQYV.

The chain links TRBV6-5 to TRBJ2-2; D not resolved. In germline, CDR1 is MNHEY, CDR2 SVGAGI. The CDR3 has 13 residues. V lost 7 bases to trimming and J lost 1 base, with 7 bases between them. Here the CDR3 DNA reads TGTGCCAGCAAGTGGGGGAACACCGGGGAGCTGTTTTTT. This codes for CASKWGNTGELFF.

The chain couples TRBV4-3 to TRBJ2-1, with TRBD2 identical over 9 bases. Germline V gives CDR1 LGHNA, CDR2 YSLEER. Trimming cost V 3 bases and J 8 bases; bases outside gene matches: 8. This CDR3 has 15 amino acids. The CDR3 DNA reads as TGCGCCAGCAGCCAGGGCGGGAGGGCCTTCGATGAGCAGTTCTTC. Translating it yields CASSQGGRAFDEQFF.

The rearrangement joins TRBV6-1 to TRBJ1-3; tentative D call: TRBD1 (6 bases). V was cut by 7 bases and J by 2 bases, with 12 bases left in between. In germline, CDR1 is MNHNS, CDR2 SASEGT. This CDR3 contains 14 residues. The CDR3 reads CASIARGAGNTIYF. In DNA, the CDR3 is TGTGCCAGCATCGCCAGGGGTGCTGGAAACACCATATATTTT.

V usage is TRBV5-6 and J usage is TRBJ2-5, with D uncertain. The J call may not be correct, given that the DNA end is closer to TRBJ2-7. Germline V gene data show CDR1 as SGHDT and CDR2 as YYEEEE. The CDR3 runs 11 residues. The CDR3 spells CASSRVYEQYF. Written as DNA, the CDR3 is TGTGCCAGCAGCCGCGTATACGAGCAGTACTTC.

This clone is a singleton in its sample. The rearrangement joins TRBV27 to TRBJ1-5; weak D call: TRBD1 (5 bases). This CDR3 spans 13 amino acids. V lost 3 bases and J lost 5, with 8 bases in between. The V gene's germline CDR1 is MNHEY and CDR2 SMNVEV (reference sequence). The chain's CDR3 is CASSLWGYQPQHF. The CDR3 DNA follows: TGTGCCAGCAGTTTGTGGGGGTATCAGCCCCAGCATTTT.

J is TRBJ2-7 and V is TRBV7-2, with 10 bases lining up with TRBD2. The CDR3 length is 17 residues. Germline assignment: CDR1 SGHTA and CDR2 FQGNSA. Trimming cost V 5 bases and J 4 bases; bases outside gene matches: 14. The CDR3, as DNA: TGTGCCAGCAGCCTTCGACAAACTAGCGGGATCATTTACGAGCAGTACTTC. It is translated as CASSLRQTSGIIYEQYF.

The CDR3 spells CASSWGGRSSKSSYNEQFF. CDR3 coding DNA: TGTGCCAGTAGCTGGGGGGGCAGGTCTAGTAAGAGCTCCTACAATGAGCAGTTCTTC. The rearrangement uses TRBV19 and TRBJ2-1, with D tentatively TRBD2 (7 bases). Germline-derived CDR1 and CDR2 are LNHDA and SQIVND (reference sequence). The CDR3 has 19 amino acids. V shed 6 bases and J shed 0 bases, with 24 bases lying between them.

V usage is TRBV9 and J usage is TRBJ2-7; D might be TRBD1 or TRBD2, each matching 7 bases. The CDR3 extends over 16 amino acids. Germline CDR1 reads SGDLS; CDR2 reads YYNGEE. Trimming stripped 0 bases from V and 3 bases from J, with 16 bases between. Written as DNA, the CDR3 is TGTGCCAGCAGCGTAGGAGGACAGGCGGGGGTCTACGAGCAGTACTTC. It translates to CASSVGGQAGVYEQYF.

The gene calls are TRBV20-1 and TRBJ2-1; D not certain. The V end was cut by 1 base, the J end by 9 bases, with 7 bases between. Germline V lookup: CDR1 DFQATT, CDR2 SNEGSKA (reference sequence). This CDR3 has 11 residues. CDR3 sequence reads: CSARVVSEQFF. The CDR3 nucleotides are TGCAGTGCTAGAGTAGTAAGTGAGCAGTTCTTC.

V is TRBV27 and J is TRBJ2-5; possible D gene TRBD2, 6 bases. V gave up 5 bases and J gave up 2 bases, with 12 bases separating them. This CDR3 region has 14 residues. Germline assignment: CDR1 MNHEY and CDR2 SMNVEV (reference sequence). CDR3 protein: CASSPRDLQETQYF. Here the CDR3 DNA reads TGTGCCAGCAGTCCTCGGGACTTGCAAGAGACCCAGTACTTC.

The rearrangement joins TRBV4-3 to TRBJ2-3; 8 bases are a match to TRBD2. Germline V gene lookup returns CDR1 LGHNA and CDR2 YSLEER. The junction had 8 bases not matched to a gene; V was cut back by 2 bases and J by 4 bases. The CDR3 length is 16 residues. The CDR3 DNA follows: TGCGCCAGCAGCCAACCGGGACTAGAAGGGGCAGATACGCAGTATTTT. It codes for CASSQPGLEGADTQYF.

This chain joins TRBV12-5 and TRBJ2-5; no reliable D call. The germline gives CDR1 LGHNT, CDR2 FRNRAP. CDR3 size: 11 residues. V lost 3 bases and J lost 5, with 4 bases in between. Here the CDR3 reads CASGFAETQYF. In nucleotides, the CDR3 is TGTGCTAGTGGTTTCGCCGAGACCCAGTACTTC. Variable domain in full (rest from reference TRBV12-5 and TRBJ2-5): DARVTQTPRHKVTEMGQEVTMRCQPILGHNTVFWYRQTMMQGLELLAYFRNRAPLDDSGMPKDRFSAEMPDATLATLKIQPSEPRDSAVYFCASGFAETQYFGPGTRLLVL.

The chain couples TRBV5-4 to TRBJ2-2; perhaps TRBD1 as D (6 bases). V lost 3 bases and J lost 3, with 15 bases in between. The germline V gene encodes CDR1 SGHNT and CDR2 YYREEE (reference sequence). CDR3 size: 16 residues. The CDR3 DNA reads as TGTGCCAGCAGCTCAGTCGGCAGGGGTGACACCGGGGAGCTGTTTTTT. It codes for CASSSVGRGDTGELFF. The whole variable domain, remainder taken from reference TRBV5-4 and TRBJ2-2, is ETGVTQSPTHLIKTRGQQVTLRCSSQSGHNTVSWYQQALGQGPQFIFQYYREEENGRGNFPPRFSGLQFPNYSSELNVNALELDDSALYLCASSSVGRGDTGELFFGEGSRLTVL.

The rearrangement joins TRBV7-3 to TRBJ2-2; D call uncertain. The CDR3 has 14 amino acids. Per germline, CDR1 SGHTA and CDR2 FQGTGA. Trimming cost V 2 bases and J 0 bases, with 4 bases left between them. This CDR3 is CASSLGANTGELFF. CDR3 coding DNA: TGTGCCAGCAGCTTAGGCGCGAACACCGGGGAGCTGTTTTTT.

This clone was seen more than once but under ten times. CDR3 loop: CASRTGGNTEAFF. Written as DNA, the CDR3 is TGTGCCAGTAGGACCGGGGGGAACACTGAAGCTTTCTTT. V is TRBV2 and J is TRBJ1-1; D might be TRBD1 (5 bases). With 9 bases removed from V and 1 base from J, the gap between germline ends came to 12 bases. The CDR3 loop spans 13 amino acids. Looked up from germline, CDR1 is SNHLY and CDR2 is FYNNEI.